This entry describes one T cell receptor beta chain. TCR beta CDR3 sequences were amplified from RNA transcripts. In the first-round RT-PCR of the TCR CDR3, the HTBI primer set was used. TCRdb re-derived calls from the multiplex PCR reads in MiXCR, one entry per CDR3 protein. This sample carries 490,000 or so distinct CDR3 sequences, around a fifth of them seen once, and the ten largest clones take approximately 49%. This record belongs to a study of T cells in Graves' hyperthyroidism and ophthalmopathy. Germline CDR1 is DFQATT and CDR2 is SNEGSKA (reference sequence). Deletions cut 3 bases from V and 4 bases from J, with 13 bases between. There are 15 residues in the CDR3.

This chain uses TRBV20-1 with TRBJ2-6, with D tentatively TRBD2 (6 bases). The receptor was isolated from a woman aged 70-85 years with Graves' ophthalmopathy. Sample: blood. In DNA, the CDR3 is TGCAGTGCTAGCGGCATGGGGAGGGGGGCCAACGTCCTGACTTTC. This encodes CSASGMGRGANVLTF.